This entry describes one T cell receptor (beta chain). The antigen remains undetermined. For every sample, 75,000 to 100,000 TCR templates were assayed. Using immunoSEQ multiplex PCR, the repertoire was profiled, and TCRdb retains in-frame clones only, with some absent. The sample contains around 100,000 clones, 94% of which appear only once. This sample stems from a study of siplizumab effects on memory and regulatory T cells. Study observations and caveats: Roughly 80-96% of proliferating CD4+ or CD8+ clones defied assignment to a naive or memory phenotype.

The sample was Tregs sorted from blood. The sequence derives from a human donor in good health.

The CDR3, as DNA: TGTGCCAGCAGCGTGGCTAGCGGGAGGGTAGATACGCAGTATTTT. Encoded protein: CASSVASGRVDTQYF. The chain links TRBV9 to TRBJ2-3, with 12 bases aligning to TRBD2. Trimming at V came to 2 bases and at J to 5 bases, leaving 3 bases not matched to a gene. The CDR3 spans 15 residues. Per the germline V gene, CDR1 is SGDLS and CDR2 is YYNGEE.